The clone carrying this T cell receptor (beta chain) appeared a single time. Antigen unknown. These data belong to a study of Ad26.COV2.S vaccination and SARS-CoV-2 variants. The repertoire was sequenced with immunoSEQ multiplex PCR; TCRdb's copy has only in-frame clones and lacks some. The sample has some 350,000 clones, about 91% seen once; the top ten hold about 3.9%. General observations from the study: There was a possibility that the TCR breadth and depth analyses underestimated total T cell responses. Spike-specific TCR breadth was greater after Ad26.COV2.S than placebo.

The sequenced sample was peripheral blood, obtained after recovery from COVID-19. The receptor comes from a human donor who had recovered from COVID-19.

For the CDR3, the DNA is TGCGCCAGTGGCCGGGGGGGCCCTTCGGAGACCCAGTACTTC. It translates to CASGRGGPSETQYF. This chain links TRBV5-1 with TRBJ2-5, with 8 bases aligning to TRBD2. Germline CDR1 reads SGHRS; CDR2 reads YFSETQ. With V trimmed by 8 bases and J by 5 bases, 11 bases remained unmatched. CDR3 size: 14 residues.